The rows below give T cell receptor beta chains drawn from one sample of a study of cytomegalovirus exposure and HLA in healthy donors. Method: immunoSEQ multiplex PCR; TCRdb's copy keeps in-frame clones and lacks some. Of 150,000 to 160,000 clones detected, approximately 74% appear once; the ten largest clones hold approximately 3%. The specimen sequenced was PBMCs. The source of these receptors is a man between 18 and 35 years old in good health and CMV-seronegative. The CDR3 runs from the conserved cysteine through the conserved F or W. The D gene is left open where the match is weak. Expanded clones get a size class; other rows say once, few or many, or leave the size out.

TRBD1,TRBV6-1,.,TRBJ2-2,CASSRDSNTGELFF,TGTGCCAGCAGTAGGGACAGTAACACCGGGGAGCTGTTTTTT
.,TRBV11-2,.,TRBJ1-3,CASSPAGGSQGTIYF,TGTGCCAGCAGCCCTGCGGGGGGAAGCCAAGGCACCATATATTTT
.,TRBV6-1,.,TRBJ1-6,CASVRDNSPLHF,TGTGCCAGCGTCAGGGATAATTCACCCCTCCACTTT
.,TRBV5-8,.,TRBJ2-6,CASSQLTVLLSGANVLTF,TGTGCCAGCAGCCAATTAACTGTCCTCCTGTCTGGGGCCAACGTCCTGACTTTC
TRBD2,TRBV4-1,.,TRBJ2-3,CASSLGTSGSSTDTQYF,TGCGCCAGCAGCTTAGGGACTAGCGGATCTAGCACAGATACGCAGTATTTT
.,TRBV19,.,TRBJ1-2,CASSQTIYGYTF,TGTGCCAGTAGTCAGACTATCTATGGCTACACCTTC
.,TRBV10-3,.,TRBJ1-1,CAISGGQPNTEAFF,TGTGCCATCAGTGGAGGACAACCGAACACTGAAGCTTTCTTT
.,TRBV19,.,TRBJ1-5,CASSIGPAGWQPQHF,TGTGCCAGTAGTATCGGGCCCGCGGGATGGCAGCCCCAGCATTTT
.,TRBV6-6,.,TRBJ1-2,CASSSIRHGYGYTF,TGTGCCAGCAGTTCGATTCGACATGGGTATGGCTACACCTTC
TRBD1,TRBV5-5,.,TRBJ2-1,CASSNPSGQGENEQFF,TGTGCCAGCAGCAATCCGTCGGGACAGGGGGAAAATGAGCAGTTCTTC
.,TRBV28,.,TRBJ1-1,CASSFGRAGTEAFF,TGTGCCAGCAGTTTCGGCAGGGCGGGAACTGAAGCTTTCTTT
.,TRBV5-1,.,TRBJ1-1,CASSQRLQGVRTEAFF,TGCGCCAGCAGCCAAAGATTACAGGGCGTACGAACTGAAGCTTTCTTT
TRBD1,TRBV6-4,.,TRBJ2-2,CASSEGDRDTGELFF,TGTGCCAGCAGTGAGGGGGACAGGGACACCGGGGAGCTGTTTTTT
.,TRBV2,few,TRBJ1-1,CASSELGGTEAFF,TGTGCCAGCAGTGAACTCGGGGGGACTGAAGCTTTCTTT
TRBD1,TRBV9,.,TRBJ1-2,CASSGTGWGYGYTF,TGTGCCAGCAGCGGGACAGGTTGGGGCTATGGCTACACCTTC
.,TRBV5-1,.,TRBJ2-1,CASSLELGTSNEQFF,TGCGCCAGCAGCCTGGAACTCGGGACATCCAATGAGCAGTTCTTC
.,TRBV27,.,TRBJ1-3,CASSLRGGNTIYF,TGTGCCAGCAGTTTAAGGGGGGGAAACACCATATATTTT
.,TRBV2,.,TRBJ1-6,CASKWDTSSYNSPLHF,TGTGCCAGCAAATGGGACACTAGCTCCTATAATTCACCCCTCCACTTT
.,TRBV5-5,few,TRBJ2-2,CASSLQANVGELFF,TGTGCCAGCAGCTTACAGGCAAATGTGGGGGAGCTGTTTTTT
.,TRBV27,.,TRBJ1-4,CASSLFQRGREKLLF,TGTGCCAGCAGTTTATTTCAGCGGGGAAGGGAAAAACTGCTTTTT
.,TRBV12-2,.,TRBJ1-1,CASRLLDRDRGFEAFF,TGTGCAAGTCGCTTATTGGACAGGGACAGGGGGTTTGAAGCTTTCTTT